These 23 T cell receptor beta chains were sequenced from one sample in a study of type 1 regulatory T cells. Each CDR3 protein gets one entry after TCRdb re-called the reads with MiXCR. The profile shows 90,000 to 100,000 distinct CDR3 sequences, roughly 31% of them singletons. Sequencing used CD4+ T cells, either the whole sample or a sorted fraction (not recorded which). The receptors originated from a human donor in good health.

The chain links TRBV9 to TRBJ1-1; D unclear. Germline V gene lookup returns CDR1 SGDLS and CDR2 YYNGEE. The CDR3 runs 13 residues. With 0 bases removed from V and 9 bases from J, the gap between germline ends came to 12 bases. Here the CDR3 reads CASSVVTRSQAFF. As DNA, the CDR3 is TGTGCCAGCAGCGTAGTAACAAGGAGCCAAGCTTTCTTT.

This clonotype has only one observation. The rearrangement uses TRBV11-3 and TRBJ2-1; D is possibly TRBD1 or TRBD2 (5 bases each). Germline V gene lookup returns CDR1 SGHNT and CDR2 YENEEA. The CDR3 runs to 13 residues. V dropped 8 bases and J dropped 6 bases, with 14 bases sitting between them. In DNA, the CDR3 is TGTGCCAGCGGGAGAAGAAGGGGCAATGAGCAGTTCTTC. Translation: CASGRRRGNEQFF.

This clonotype was seen only a few times. The gene calls are TRBV20-1 and TRBJ2-5; 7 bases line up with TRBD2. From germline, CDR1 is DFQATT and CDR2 SNEGSKA (reference sequence). After removal of 6 bases from V and 3 bases from J, the junction contained 7 bases not matched to a gene. This CDR3 has 13 amino acids. CDR3 bases: TGCAGTGCGAGTGGCCTAGCGGAAGAGACCCAGTACTTC. Translating it yields CSASGLAEETQYF.

J is TRBJ2-1 and V is TRBV19, with 7 bases lining up with TRBD2. Germline lookup yields CDR1 LNHDA and CDR2 SQIVND (reference sequence). With 2 bases clipped from V and 6 bases from J, the junction kept 4 bases outside the gene matches. The CDR3 has 14 amino acids. The chain's CDR3 is CASSISGTSNEQFF. DNA of the CDR3: TGTGCCAGTAGTATAAGCGGGACCAGCAATGAGCAGTTCTTC.

The sample holds many counts of this clonotype. This chain links TRBV7-2 with TRBJ2-3; 15 bases match TRBD2. CDR3 size: 17 residues. Germline CDR1 SGHTA, CDR2 FQGNSA. V shed 1 base, J shed 5 bases, and the junction held 4 bases outside the gene matches. CDR3 sequence (DNA): TGTGCCAGCAGCTTAGGGACTAGCGGGAGGGCCAGAGATACGCAGTATTTT. Translation gives CASSLGTSGRARDTQYF.

The V and J genes are TRBV2 and TRBJ1-1; 7 bases agree with TRBD1. The CDR3 spans 14 residues. V was clipped by 5 bases and J by 0 bases; unmatched bases: 3. Germline V gene data show CDR1 as SNHLY and CDR2 as FYNNEI. CDR3 residues: CASSMTGMNTEAFF. The CDR3, as DNA: TGTGCCAGCAGTATGACAGGGATGAACACTGAAGCTTTCTTT.

In its sample, this clonotype was seen many times. The chain recombines TRBV6-5 with TRBJ2-1, with 7 bases fitting TRBD1. The length of the CDR3 is 14 residues. V dropped 6 bases and J dropped 4; count of bases not matched to a gene: 6. Germline V gene sequence: CDR1 MNHEY, CDR2 SVGAGI. CDR3 DNA: TGTGCCAGCAGAGAAAGGGGACAGTACAATGAGCAGTTCTTC. It yields the protein CASRERGQYNEQFF.

This chain joins TRBV25-1 and TRBJ2-1; D is uncertain. Trimming took 3 bases from V and 4 from J, leaving 4 bases between them. CDR3 length: 12 amino acids. Looked up from germline, CDR1 is MGHDK and CDR2 is SYGVNS. CDR3 loop: CASSDWYNEQFF. CDR3 sequence (DNA): TGTGCCAGCAGTGACTGGTACAATGAGCAGTTCTTC. The whole variable domain, filled in from reference TRBV25-1 and TRBJ2-1, reads EADIYQTPRYLVIGTGKKITLECSQTMGHDKMYWYQQDPGMELHLIHYSYGVNSTEKGDLSSESTVSRIRTEHFPLTLESARPSHTSQYLCASSDWYNEQFFGPGTRLTVL.

V and J are TRBV20-1 and TRBJ2-5; 8 bases fit TRBD2. The J segment lost 1 base and the V segment lost 1 base, leaving 5 bases of the junction unmatched. Germline CDR1 and CDR2: DFQATT and SNEGSKA (reference sequence). The CDR3 spans 15 residues. CDR3: CSARAGGRSQETQYF. The CDR3 DNA sequence: TGCAGTGCTAGAGCCGGCGGGAGGTCCCAAGAGACCCAGTACTTC.

The rearrangement uses TRBV3-1 and TRBJ2-4; D might be TRBD1 or TRBD2, each matching 5 bases. CDR1 and CDR2 from the germline V gene are LGHDT and YNNKEL (reference sequence). The CDR3 has 14 residues. V lost 5 bases and J 6 bases, leaving 14 bases between the germline ends. CDR3 loop: CASSTEGLGNIQYF. CDR3 DNA: TGTGCCAGCAGCACCGAGGGGCTGGGAAACATTCAGTACTTC.

This clonotype was counted between two and nine times. The chain has TRBV6-6 and TRBJ2-1; tentative D call: TRBD2 (6 bases). V dropped 5 bases and J dropped 5 bases, with 16 bases sitting between them. CDR3 length equals 15 residues. CDR1 is MNHNY, CDR2 SVGAGI, per germline (reference sequence). For the CDR3, the DNA is TGTGCCAGCAGTAAAACGGGACTTCTTGACAATGAGCAGTTCTTC. It is translated as CASSKTGLLDNEQFF.

This clonotype has only a few counts. This sequence joins TRBV7-2 and TRBJ2-1, with D hard to call. Trimming left V 2 bases short and J 1 base short, with 9 bases between. The germline CDR1 and CDR2 sequences are SGHTA and FQGNSA. The CDR3 length is 15 residues. CDR3 in amino acids: CASSLFPDSYNEQFF. As DNA, the CDR3 is TGTGCCAGCAGCTTATTCCCTGATTCCTACAATGAGCAGTTCTTC. Using reference TRBV7-2 and TRBJ2-1 for the parts outside the CDR3, the full variable domain is GAGVSQSPSNKVTEKGKDVELRCDPISGHTALYWYRQSLGQGLEFLIYFQGNSAPDKSGLPSDRFSAERTGGSVSTLTIQRTQQEDSAVYLCASSLFPDSYNEQFFGPGTRLTVL.

The V call is TRBV19, the J call TRBJ2-7, with TRBD2 identical over 9 bases. CDR3 length: 17 amino acids. Germline loops: CDR1 LNHDA, CDR2 SQIVND (reference sequence). Trimming took 3 bases from V and 2 from J; bases not matched to a gene: 11. CDR3 loop: CASSIFRGAGGTYEQYF. CDR3 nucleotide sequence: TGTGCCAGTAGTATTTTCAGAGGAGCGGGAGGCACCTACGAGCAGTACTTC.

This clonotype has a handful of counts. The CDR3 DNA sequence: TGTGCCAGCAGGGGCATGGGGGTCACCGGGGAGCTGTTTTTT. Translating gives CASRGMGVTGELFF. The V and J genes are TRBV12-3 or TRBV12-4 and TRBJ2-2, with D tentatively TRBD1 or TRBD2 (5 bases each). The CDR3 is 14 residues long. V gave up 6 bases and J gave up 4 bases, with 12 bases separating them.

This chain connects TRBV7-7 to TRBJ2-1; 12 bases agree with TRBD2. J was trimmed by 7 bases and V by 5 bases; bases with no gene match: 6. The length of the CDR3 is 15 residues. CDR1 is SSHAT, CDR2 FNYEAQ, per germline (reference sequence). The CDR3 nucleotides read TGTGCCAGCAGCGCCGGACTAGCGGGATCAAATGAGCAGTTCTTC. It yields the protein CASSAGLAGSNEQFF.

The genes are TRBV29-1 and TRBJ2-7; perhaps D is TRBD1 or TRBD2 (5 bases each). Germline V lookup: CDR1 SQVTM, CDR2 ANQGSEA. The V end was cut by 7 bases, the J end by 6 bases, with 19 bases between. This CDR3 spans 13 amino acids. CDR3 residues: CSALTGTGSEQYF. In DNA form, the CDR3 reads TGCAGCGCGCTAACCGGGACCGGGTCCGAGCAGTACTTC.

In nucleotides, the CDR3 is TGTGCCAGCAGTTTAAGTCCCTTGGGGGATTCACCCCTCCACTTT. Amino acid sequence: CASSLSPLGDSPLHF. V usage is TRBV12-3 or TRBV12-4 and J usage is TRBJ1-6, with D perhaps matching TRBD1 (5 bases). The CDR3 is made up of 15 amino acids. The V and J ends lost 2 bases and 8 bases respectively, with 13 bases between them.

This clonotype showed up many times. The V call is TRBV27, the J call TRBJ2-1; D is perhaps TRBD1 (7 bases). Trimming cost V 5 bases and J 6 bases, with 20 bases left between them. The CDR3 spans 16 residues. Germline values: CDR1 MNHEY, CDR2 SMNVEV (reference sequence). Here the CDR3 reads CASSPRTGEGGNEQFF. The CDR3 DNA reads TGTGCCAGCAGTCCTAGGACAGGTGAGGGAGGCAATGAGCAGTTCTTC.

The V call is TRBV20-1, the J call TRBJ1-2; 8 bases map to TRBD1. V was pared by 0 bases and J by 5 bases, with 2 bases of the junction left unmatched. The germline gives CDR1 DFQATT, CDR2 SNEGSKA (reference sequence). The CDR3 length is 13 residues. The CDR3 reads CSARDWTGYGYTF. CDR3 bases: TGCAGTGCTAGAGACTGGACAGGGTATGGCTACACCTTC.

J is TRBJ2-7 and V is TRBV29-1; TRBD2 agrees at 12 bases. CDR1 is SQVTM, CDR2 ANQGSEA, per germline. The V and J ends lost 0 bases and 6 bases, in that order; junction bases with no gene match: 9. This CDR3 comprises 16 residues. DNA of the CDR3: TGCAGCGTTGAAGACGGACTAGCGGGGATGGGCGGCGAGCAGTACTTC. Protein: CSVEDGLAGMGGEQYF.

The rearrangement uses TRBV6-2 or TRBV6-3 and TRBJ2-1; possibly TRBD2 for D (6 bases). The V end lost 2 bases, the J end lost 3 bases, and 11 bases lay between the germline ends. The CDR3 spans 15 residues. Germline V CDR1 and CDR2: MNHEY, SVGEGT. The CDR3 nucleotides read TGTGCCAGCAGTTACAGTGGGACTTTCTACAATGAGCAGTTCTTC. This sequence encodes CASSYSGTFYNEQFF.

This clonotype came up once. The V and J genes are TRBV11-2 and TRBJ2-5; maybe TRBD1 (5 bases). The length of the CDR3 is 14 residues. V was pared by 5 bases and J by 2 bases, with 12 bases between. Germline V gene sequence: CDR1 SGHAT, CDR2 FQNNGV. CDR3 residues: CASSREGAQETQYF. DNA of the CDR3: TGTGCCAGCAGCCGTGAAGGGGCTCAAGAGACCCAGTACTTC.

This clonotype was detected a few times. The CDR3 sequence is CASSLLENGFLNTEAFF. The CDR3 nucleotides are TGTGCCAGCAGTTTACTAGAGAACGGATTTCTGAACACTGAAGCTTTCTTT. This chain links TRBV27 with TRBJ1-1, with D unresolved. The CDR3 is 17 amino acids. Germline CDR1 and CDR2: MNHEY and SMNVEV (reference sequence). The ends were cut back, 2 bases at V and 0 bases at J, with 16 bases in the middle.